This T cell receptor beta chain was obtained from a study of T cells in Graves' hyperthyroidism and ophthalmopathy. RNA transcripts served as the template for amplifying TCR beta CDR3 regions. Carried out on the TCR CDR3, a first-round RT-PCR used the HTBI primer set. TCRdb ran MiXCR on the multiplex PCR reads and lists one entry per CDR3 protein. Of about 640,000 distinct CDR3 sequences listed, 20% to 25% are singletons. Germline V gene sequence: CDR1 MNHNS, CDR2 SASEGT. CDR3 size: 13 residues. V was cut by 2 bases and J by 3 bases, with 7 bases left in between. Uncontrolled infection, other autoimmune disease, pregnancy or lactation disqualified patients from enrolment. An approximately 10 ml volume of fresh peripheral blood provided the PBMCs.

V usage is TRBV6-1 and J usage is TRBJ2-5; D remains unclear. The origin of this receptor is a man aged 25 to 40 with Graves' ophthalmopathy. Material for sequencing was blood. CDR3 sequence (DNA): TGTGCCAGCAGTGAAACCCTGGAAGAGACCCAGTACTTC. The encoded protein is CASSETLEETQYF.